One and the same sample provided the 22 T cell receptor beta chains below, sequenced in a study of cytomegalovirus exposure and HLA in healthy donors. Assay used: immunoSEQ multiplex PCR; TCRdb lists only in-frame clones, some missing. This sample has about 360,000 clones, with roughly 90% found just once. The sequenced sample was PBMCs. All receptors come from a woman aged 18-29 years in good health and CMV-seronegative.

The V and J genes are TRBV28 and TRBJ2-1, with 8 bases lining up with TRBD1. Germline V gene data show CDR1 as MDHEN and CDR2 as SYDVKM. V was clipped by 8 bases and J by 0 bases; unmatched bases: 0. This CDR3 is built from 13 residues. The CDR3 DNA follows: TGTGCCAGCGGGACAGGCTCCTACAATGAGCAGTTCTTC. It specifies CASGTGSYNEQFF.

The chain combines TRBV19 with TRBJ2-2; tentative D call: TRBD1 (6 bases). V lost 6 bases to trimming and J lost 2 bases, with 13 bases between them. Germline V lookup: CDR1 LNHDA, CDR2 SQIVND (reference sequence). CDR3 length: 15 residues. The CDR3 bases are TGTGCCAGTAGGTCGGGACACCTTAACACCGGGGAGCTGTTTTTT. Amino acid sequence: CASRSGHLNTGELFF.

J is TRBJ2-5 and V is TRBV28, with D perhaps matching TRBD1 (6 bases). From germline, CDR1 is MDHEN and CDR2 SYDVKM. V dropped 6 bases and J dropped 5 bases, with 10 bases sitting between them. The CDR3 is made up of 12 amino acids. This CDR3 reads CASRQGTETQYF. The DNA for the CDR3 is TGTGCCAGCAGGCAGGGGACGGAGACCCAGTACTTC.

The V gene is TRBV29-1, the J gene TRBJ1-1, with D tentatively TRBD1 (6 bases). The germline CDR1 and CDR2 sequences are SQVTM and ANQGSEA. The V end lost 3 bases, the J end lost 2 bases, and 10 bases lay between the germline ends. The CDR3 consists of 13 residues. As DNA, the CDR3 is TGCAGCGTTGACTCAGGGGCTAACACTGAAGCTTTCTTT. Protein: CSVDSGANTEAFF.

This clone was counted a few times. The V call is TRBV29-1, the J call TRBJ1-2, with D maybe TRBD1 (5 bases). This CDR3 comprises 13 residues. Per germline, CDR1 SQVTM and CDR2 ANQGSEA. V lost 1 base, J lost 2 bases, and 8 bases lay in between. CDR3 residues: CSVEGNRNYGYTF. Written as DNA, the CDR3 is TGCAGCGTTGAAGGGAACAGGAACTATGGCTACACCTTC.

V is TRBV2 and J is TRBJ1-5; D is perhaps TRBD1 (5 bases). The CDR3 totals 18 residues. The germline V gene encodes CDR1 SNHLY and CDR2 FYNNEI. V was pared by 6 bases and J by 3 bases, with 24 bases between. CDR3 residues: CASSFMVVSGGINQPQHF. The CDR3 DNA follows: TGTGCCAGCAGCTTCATGGTCGTTTCCGGGGGTATCAATCAGCCCCAGCATTTT.

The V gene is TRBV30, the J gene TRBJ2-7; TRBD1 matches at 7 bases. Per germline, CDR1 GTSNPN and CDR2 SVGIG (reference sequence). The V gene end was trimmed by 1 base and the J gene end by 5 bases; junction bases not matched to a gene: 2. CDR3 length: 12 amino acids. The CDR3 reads CAWSGGQNEQYF. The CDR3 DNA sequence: TGTGCCTGGAGTGGGGGACAGAACGAGCAGTACTTC. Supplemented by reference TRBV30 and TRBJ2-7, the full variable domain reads SQTIHQWPATLVQPVGSPLSLECTVEGTSNPNLYWYRQAAGRGLQLLFYSVGIGQISSEVPQNLSASRPQDRQFILSSKKLLLSDSGFYLCAWSGGQNEQYFGPGTRLTVT.

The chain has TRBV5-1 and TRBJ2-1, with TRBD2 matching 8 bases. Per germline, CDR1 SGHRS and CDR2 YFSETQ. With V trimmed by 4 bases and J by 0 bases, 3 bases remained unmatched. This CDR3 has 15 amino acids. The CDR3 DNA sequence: TGCGCCAGCAGCGCAAGCGGGAGCTCCTACAATGAGCAGTTCTTC. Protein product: CASSASGSSYNEQFF.

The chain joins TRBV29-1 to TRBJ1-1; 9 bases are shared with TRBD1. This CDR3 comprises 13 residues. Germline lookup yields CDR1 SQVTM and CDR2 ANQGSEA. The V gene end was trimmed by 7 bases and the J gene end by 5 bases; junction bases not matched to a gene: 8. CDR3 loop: CSASRDRATEAFF. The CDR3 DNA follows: TGCAGCGCCTCCCGGGACAGGGCTACTGAAGCTTTCTTT. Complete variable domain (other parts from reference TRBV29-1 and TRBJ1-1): SAVISQKPSRDICQRGTSLTIQCQVDSQVTMMFWYRQQPGQSLTLIATANQGSEATYESGFVIDKFPISRPNLTFSTLTVSNMSPEDSSIYLCSASRDRATEAFFGQGTRLTVV.

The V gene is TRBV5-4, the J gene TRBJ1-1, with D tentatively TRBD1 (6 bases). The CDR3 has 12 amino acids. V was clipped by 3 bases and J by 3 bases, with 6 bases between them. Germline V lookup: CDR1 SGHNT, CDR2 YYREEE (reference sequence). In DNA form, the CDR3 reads TGTGCCAGCAGCTCAGGGGACACTGAAGCTTTCTTT. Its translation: CASSSGDTEAFF.

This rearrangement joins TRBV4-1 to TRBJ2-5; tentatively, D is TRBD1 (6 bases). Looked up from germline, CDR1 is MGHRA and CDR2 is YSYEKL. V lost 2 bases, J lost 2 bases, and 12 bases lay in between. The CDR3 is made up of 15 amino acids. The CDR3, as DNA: TGCGCCAGCAGCCAAACCGGGACAACTCAAGAGACCCAGTACTTC. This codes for CASSQTGTTQETQYF.

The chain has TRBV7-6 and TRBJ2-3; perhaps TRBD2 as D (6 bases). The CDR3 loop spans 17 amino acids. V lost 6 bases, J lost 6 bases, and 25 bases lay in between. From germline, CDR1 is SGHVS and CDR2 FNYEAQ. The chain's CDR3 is CASSLYGGFNIRDTQYF. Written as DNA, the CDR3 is TGTGCCAGCAGTTTATATGGGGGGTTTAATATTCGGGATACGCAGTATTTT.

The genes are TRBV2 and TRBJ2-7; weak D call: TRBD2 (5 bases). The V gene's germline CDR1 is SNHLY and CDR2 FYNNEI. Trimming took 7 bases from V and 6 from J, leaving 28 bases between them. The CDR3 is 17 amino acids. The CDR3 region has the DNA TGTGCCAGCATGGCAACTCTCTTGGTGGGAGTACTGCGCGAGCAGTACTTC. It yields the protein CASMATLLVGVLREQYF.

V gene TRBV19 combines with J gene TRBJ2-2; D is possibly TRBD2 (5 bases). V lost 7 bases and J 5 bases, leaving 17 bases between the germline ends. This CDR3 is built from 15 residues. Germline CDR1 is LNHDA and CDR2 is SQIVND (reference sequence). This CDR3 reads CASNREGVRTGELFF. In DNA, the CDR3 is TGTGCCAGTAACCGAGAGGGCGTAAGGACCGGGGAGCTGTTTTTT.

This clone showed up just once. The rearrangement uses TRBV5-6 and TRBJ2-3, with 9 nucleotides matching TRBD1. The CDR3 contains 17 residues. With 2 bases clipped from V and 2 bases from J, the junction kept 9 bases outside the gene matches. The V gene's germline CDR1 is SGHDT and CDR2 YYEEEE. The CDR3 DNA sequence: TGTGCCAGCAGCTTTTATCGGGACAGGGTGCTCACAGATACGCAGTATTTT. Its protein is CASSFYRDRVLTDTQYF.

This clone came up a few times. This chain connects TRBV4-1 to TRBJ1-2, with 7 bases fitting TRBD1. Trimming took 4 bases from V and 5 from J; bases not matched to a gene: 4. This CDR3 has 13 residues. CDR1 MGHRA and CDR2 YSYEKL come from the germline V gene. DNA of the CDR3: TGCGCCAGCAGCCTCCAGGGGGGTTATGGCTACACCTTC. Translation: CASSLQGGYGYTF.

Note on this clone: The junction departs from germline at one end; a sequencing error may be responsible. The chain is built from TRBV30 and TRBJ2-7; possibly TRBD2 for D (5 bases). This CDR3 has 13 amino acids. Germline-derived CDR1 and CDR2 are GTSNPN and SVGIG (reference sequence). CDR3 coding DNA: TGTGCCTGGAGTGTTGGGAGTTCCTCCGAGCAGTACTTC. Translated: CAWSVGSSSEQYF.

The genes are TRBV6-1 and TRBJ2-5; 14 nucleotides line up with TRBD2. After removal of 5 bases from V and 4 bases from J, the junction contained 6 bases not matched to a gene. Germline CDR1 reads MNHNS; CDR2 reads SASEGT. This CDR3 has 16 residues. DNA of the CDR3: TGTGCCAGCAGTAAAGGGACTAGCGGGAGCGGAGAGACCCAGTACTTC. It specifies CASSKGTSGSGETQYF.

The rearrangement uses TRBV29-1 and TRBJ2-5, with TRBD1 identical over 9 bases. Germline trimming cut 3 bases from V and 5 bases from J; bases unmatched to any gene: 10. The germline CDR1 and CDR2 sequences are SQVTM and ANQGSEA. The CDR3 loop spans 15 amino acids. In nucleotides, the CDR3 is TGCAGCGTTGAGATGACAGGGGGATTTGCGGAGACCCAGTACTTC. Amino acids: CSVEMTGGFAETQYF.

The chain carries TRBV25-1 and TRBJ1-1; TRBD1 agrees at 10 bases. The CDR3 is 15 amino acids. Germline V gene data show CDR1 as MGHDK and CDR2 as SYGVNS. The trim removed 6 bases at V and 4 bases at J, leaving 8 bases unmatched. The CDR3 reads CASRGAGQGVTEAFF. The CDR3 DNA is TGTGCCAGCAGAGGGGCCGGACAGGGGGTCACTGAAGCTTTCTTT.

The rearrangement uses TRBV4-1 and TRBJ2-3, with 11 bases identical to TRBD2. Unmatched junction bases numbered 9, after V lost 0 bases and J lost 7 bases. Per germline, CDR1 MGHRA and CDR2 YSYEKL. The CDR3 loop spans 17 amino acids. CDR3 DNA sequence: TGCGCCAGCAGCCAAGATCTGACTAGCGGGGCCCGACATACGCAGTATTTT. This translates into CASSQDLTSGARHTQYF.

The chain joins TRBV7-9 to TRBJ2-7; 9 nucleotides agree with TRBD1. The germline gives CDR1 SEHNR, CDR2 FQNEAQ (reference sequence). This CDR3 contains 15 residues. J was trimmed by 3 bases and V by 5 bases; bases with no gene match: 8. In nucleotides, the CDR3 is TGTGCCAGCAGCCCCATCGGGACAGGGAACTACGAGCAGTACTTC. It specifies CASSPIGTGNYEQYF.